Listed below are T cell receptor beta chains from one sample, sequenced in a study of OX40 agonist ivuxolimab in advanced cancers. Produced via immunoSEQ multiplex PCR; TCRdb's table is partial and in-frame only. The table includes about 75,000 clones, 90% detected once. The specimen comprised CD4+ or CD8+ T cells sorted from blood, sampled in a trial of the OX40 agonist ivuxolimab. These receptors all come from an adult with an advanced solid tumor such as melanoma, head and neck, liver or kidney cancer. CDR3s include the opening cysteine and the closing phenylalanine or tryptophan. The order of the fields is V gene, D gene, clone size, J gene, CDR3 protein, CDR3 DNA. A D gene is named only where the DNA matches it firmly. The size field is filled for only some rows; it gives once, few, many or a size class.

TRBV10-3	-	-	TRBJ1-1	CAISDNGRSPTEAFF	TGTGCCATCAGTGACAATGGCCGTTCGCCCACTGAAGCTTTCTTT
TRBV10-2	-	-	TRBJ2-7	CASSESGPSEQYF	TGCGCCAGCAGTGAGTCGGGACCTAGTGAGCAGTACTTC
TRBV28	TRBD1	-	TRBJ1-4	CASSPKTGGNEKLFF	TGTGCCAGCAGCCCAAAGACAGGGGGGAACGAAAAACTGTTTTTT
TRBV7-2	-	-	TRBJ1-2	CASSPQNNYGYTF	TGTGCCAGCAGCCCACAGAATAACTATGGCTACACCTTC
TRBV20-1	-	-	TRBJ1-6	CSAITPRGKLF	TGCAGTGCTATTACACCAAGAGGGAAACTCTTT
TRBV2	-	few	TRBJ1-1	CASSVQVNTEAFF	TGTGCCAGCAGTGTACAGGTGAACACTGAAGCTTTCTTT
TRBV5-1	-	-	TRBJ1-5	CASSPLAAGSNQPQHF	TGCGCCAGCAGCCCTCTAGCAGCGGGTAGCAATCAGCCCCAGCATTTT
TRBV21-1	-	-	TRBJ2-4	CASSVSKGHYIQYF	TGTGCCAGCAGCGTCTCTAAGGGACACTACATTCAGTACTTC
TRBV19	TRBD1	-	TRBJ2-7	CASNPGGGSYEQYF	TGTGCCAGTAACCCAGGGGGCGGTTCCTACGAGCAGTACTTC
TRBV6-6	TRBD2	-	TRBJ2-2	CASISGLAVGELFF	TGTGCCAGCATTTCGGGACTAGCTGTCGGGGAGCTGTTTTTT
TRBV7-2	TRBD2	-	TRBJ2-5	CASSLELAEETQYF	TGTGCCAGCAGCTTAGAACTAGCGGAAGAGACCCAGTACTTC
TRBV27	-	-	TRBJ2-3	CASSLLVSTDTQYF	TGTGCCAGCAGTTTATTAGTTAGCACAGATACGCAGTATTTT
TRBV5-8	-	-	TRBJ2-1	CASSLLSSYNEQFF	TGTGCCAGCAGCCTGCTCAGCTCCTACAATGAGCAGTTCTTC
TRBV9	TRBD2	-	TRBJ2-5	CASSSGLAGGQETQYF	TGTGCCAGCAGCTCGGGACTAGCGGGAGGCCAGGAGACCCAGTACTTC
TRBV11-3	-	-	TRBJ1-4	CASSPSHSATNEKLFF	TGTGCCAGCAGCCCATCCCACAGTGCAACTAATGAAAAACTGTTTTTT
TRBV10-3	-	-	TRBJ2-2	CAIRTDLTGELFF	TGTGCCATCAGGACAGATCTCACCGGGGAGCTGTTTTTT
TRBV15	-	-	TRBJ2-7	CATSRDGQYEQYF	TGTGCCACCAGCAGAGACGGCCAGTACGAGCAGTACTTC
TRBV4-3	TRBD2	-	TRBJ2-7	CASSQGGGFRGEQYF	TGCGCCAGCAGCCAAGGGGGAGGGTTCCGTGGCGAGCAGTACTTC
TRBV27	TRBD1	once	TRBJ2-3	CASSLRDRGRPDTQYF	TGTGCCAGCAGCCTCCGGGACAGGGGGCGCCCAGATACGCAGTATTTT
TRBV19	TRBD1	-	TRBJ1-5	CASSIEGTGTQPQHF	TGTGCCAGTAGTATAGAGGGGACAGGTACTCAGCCCCAGCATTTT
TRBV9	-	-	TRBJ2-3	CASSVAAVWDSPDTQYF	TGTGCCAGCAGCGTAGCGGCAGTATGGGACTCTCCGGATACGCAGTATTTT
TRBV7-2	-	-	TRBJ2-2	CASSLDVVTGELFF	TGTGCCAGCAGCTTAGATGTAGTAACCGGGGAGCTGTTTTTT
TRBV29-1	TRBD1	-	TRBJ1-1	CSAGQGSGLAEAFF	TGCAGCGCAGGACAGGGTTCGGGACTGGCCGAGGCTTTCTTT
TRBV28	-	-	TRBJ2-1	CASSLSQGGAYNEQFF	TGTGCCAGCAGTTTATCGCAGGGTGGGGCCTACAATGAGCAGTTCTTC
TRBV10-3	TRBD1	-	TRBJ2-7	CAISGQGQEGPYEQYF	TGTGCCATCAGTGGACAGGGGCAGGAAGGGCCCTACGAGCAGTACTTC
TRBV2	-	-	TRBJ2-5	CASSEQWETQYF	TGTGCCAGCAGTGAACAATGGGAGACCCAGTACTTC
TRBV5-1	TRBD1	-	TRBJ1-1	CASSVTGGGNTEAFF	TGCGCCAGCAGCGTTACAGGGGGAGGTAACACTGAAGCTTTCTTT
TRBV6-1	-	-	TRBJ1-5	CASSEQEAVQPQHF	TGTGCCAGCAGTGAACAGGAAGCGGTTCAGCCCCAGCATTTT
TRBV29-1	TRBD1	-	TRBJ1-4	CSVEDRAEKLFF	TGCAGCGTTGAGGACAGGGCGGAAAAACTGTTTTTT
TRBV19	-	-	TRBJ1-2	CASTLQGNTNYGYTF	TGTGCCAGTACCTTACAGGGAAACACTAACTATGGCTACACCTTC
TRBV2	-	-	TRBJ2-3	CASSDSRGDTQYF	TGTGCCAGCAGTGATTCTAGGGGGGATACGCAGTATTTT
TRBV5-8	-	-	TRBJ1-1	CASRRDMNTEAFF	TGTGCCAGCAGACGGGACATGAACACTGAAGCTTTCTTT
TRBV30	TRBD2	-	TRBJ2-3	CATKRGGTDTQYF	TGTGCCACAAAGCGGGGGGGCACAGATACGCAGTATTTT
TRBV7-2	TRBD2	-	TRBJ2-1	CASSPGLAGAISYNEQFF	TGTGCCAGCAGCCCGGGACTAGCGGGGGCCATCTCCTACAATGAGCAGTTCTTC
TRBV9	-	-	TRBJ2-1	CASSAYGGSYNEQFF	TGTGCCAGCAGCGCGTACGGTGGCTCCTACAATGAGCAGTTCTTC
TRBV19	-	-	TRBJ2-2	CASIGIGKGTGELFF	TGTGCCAGTATTGGAATCGGAAAGGGCACCGGGGAGCTGTTTTTT
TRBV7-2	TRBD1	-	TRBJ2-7	CASSLVRGSSEQYF	TGTGCCAGCAGCTTAGTCAGGGGGAGTAGCGAGCAGTACTTC
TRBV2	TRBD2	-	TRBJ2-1	CATRTSGSSSYNEQFF	TGTGCCACCCGGACTAGCGGGAGCTCTTCCTACAATGAGCAGTTCTTC
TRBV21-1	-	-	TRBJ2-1	CAARDREGFEQFF	TGTGCAGCCCGGGATCGCGAGGGGTTCGAGCAGTTCTTC
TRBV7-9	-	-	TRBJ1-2	CASSTGQYGYTF	TGTGCCAGCAGCACAGGACAGTATGGCTACACCTTC
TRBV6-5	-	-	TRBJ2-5	CASSYWRGQETQYF	TGTGCCAGCAGTTATTGGCGGGGCCAAGAGACCCAGTACTTC
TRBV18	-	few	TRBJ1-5	CASSPTDNQPQHF	TGTGCCAGCTCACCGACAGATAATCAGCCCCAGCATTTT
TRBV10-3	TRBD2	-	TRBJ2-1	CAISMTSGSGNEQFF	TGTGCCATCAGCATGACTAGCGGGAGTGGCAATGAGCAGTTCTTC
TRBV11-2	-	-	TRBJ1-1	CASSLWGDTEAFF	TGTGCCAGCAGCTTATGGGGTGACACTGAAGCTTTCTTT
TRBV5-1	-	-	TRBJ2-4	CASSPLGGSKNIQYF	TGCGCCAGCAGCCCCCTAGGGGGGTCCAAAAACATTCAGTACTTC
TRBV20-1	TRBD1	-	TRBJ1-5	CSATSQGSQHF	TGCAGTGCTACCTCACAGGGGTCCCAGCATTTT
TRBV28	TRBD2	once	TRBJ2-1	CASSWGLAGGESSYNEQFF	TGTGCCAGCAGTTGGGGACTAGCGGGAGGGGAGAGCTCCTACAATGAGCAGTTCTTC
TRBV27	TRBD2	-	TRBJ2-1	CASIPLAGGYNEQFF	TGTGCCAGCATTCCCCTAGCGGGAGGTTACAATGAGCAGTTCTTC
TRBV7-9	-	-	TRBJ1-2	CASSPQGLYGYTF	TGTGCCAGCAGCCCACAGGGTTTATATGGCTACACCTTC
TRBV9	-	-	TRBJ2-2	CASSGASDQRIRLNTGELFF	TGTGCCAGCAGCGGGGCGAGCGATCAACGGATTCGGTTAAACACCGGGGAGCTGTTTTTT
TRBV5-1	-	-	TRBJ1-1	CASSRQGGTTEAFF	TGCGCCAGCAGCCGTCAGGGAGGGACAACTGAAGCTTTCTTT
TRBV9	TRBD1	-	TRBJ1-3	CASSPQGTDSGNTIYF	TGTGCCAGCAGCCCCCAAGGGACAGACTCTGGAAACACCATATATTTT
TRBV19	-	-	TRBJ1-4	CASSILVGATNEKLFF	TGTGCCAGTAGTATCTTGGTTGGCGCAACTAATGAAAAACTGTTTTTT
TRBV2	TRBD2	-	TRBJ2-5	CASSLTSGGPETQYF	TGTGCCAGCAGTTTGACTAGCGGGGGGCCGGAGACCCAGTACTTC
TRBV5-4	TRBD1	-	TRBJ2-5	CASSYRGEETQYF	TGTGCCAGCAGTTACAGGGGAGAAGAGACCCAGTACTTC
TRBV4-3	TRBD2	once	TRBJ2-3	CASSLGLAGVMDTQYF	TGCGCCAGCAGCCTGGGACTAGCGGGAGTAATGGATACGCAGTATTTT
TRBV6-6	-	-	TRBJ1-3	CASSSLDRGNTIYF	TGTGCCAGCAGTTCCCTCGACAGGGGAAACACCATATATTTT
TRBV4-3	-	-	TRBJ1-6	CASSQDRNSPLHF	TGCGCCAGCAGCCAAGACAGAAATTCACCCCTCCACTTT
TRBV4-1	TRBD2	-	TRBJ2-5	CASSRGGQETQYF	TGCGCCAGCAGCCGGGGGGGTCAAGAGACCCAGTACTTC
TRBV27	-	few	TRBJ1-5	CASSLPRHNNQPQHF	TGTGCCAGCAGTCTCCCCCGACACAACAATCAGCCCCAGCATTTT